Below, 15 T cell receptor beta chains from the same sample are listed, as sequenced in a study of T cell responses to AZD1222 COVID-19 vaccine. TCRdb's copy holds only in-frame clones and misses some; the assay was immunoSEQ multiplex PCR. The sample has about 110,000 clones; around nine tenths are singletons. The sequencing used peripheral blood, collected 28 days after the second AZD1222 dose. The receptor set was obtained from an adult who received the AZD1222 COVID-19 vaccine.

The rearrangement links TRBV11-2 to TRBJ2-7; 7 nucleotides match TRBD1. Trimming took 5 bases from V and 2 from J; bases not matched to a gene: 3. Looked up from germline, CDR1 is SGHAT and CDR2 is FQNNGV. The CDR3 contains 13 residues. This chain's CDR3 is CASSPGQTYEQYF. As DNA, the CDR3 is TGTGCCAGCAGCCCGGGACAGACCTACGAGCAGTACTTC. The complete variable domain, with remaining parts taken from reference TRBV11-2 and TRBJ2-7, reads EAGVAQSPRYKIIEKRQSVAFWCNPISGHATLYWYQQILGQGPKLLIQFQNNGVVDDSQLPKDRFSAERLKGVDSTLKIQPAKLEDSAVYLCASSPGQTYEQYFGPGTRLTVT.

V is TRBV4-1 and J is TRBJ2-2; D perhaps matches TRBD2 (5 bases). This CDR3 comprises 16 residues. Looked up from germline, CDR1 is MGHRA and CDR2 is YSYEKL. V was pared by 4 bases and J by 5 bases, with 17 bases between. The CDR3 DNA reads as TGCGCCAGCAGCCCAATCGGTGGGAGAATTACCGGGGAGCTGTTTTTT. Residues: CASSPIGGRITGELFF.

V usage is TRBV12-5 and J usage is TRBJ1-2; D uncertain. V lost 5 bases, J lost 4 bases, and 8 bases lay in between. In germline, CDR1 is LGHNT, CDR2 FRNRAP. CDR3 length equals 12 residues. CDR3 sequence (DNA): TGTGCTAGTGGTCCCGGATTCTATGGCTACACCTTC. Its protein is CASGPGFYGYTF.

This chain connects TRBV7-2 to TRBJ1-5, with 7 bases aligning to TRBD1. The junction had 0 bases not matched to a gene; V was cut back by 1 base and J by 0 bases. Germline V lookup: CDR1 SGHTA, CDR2 FQGNSA. The CDR3 is 15 amino acids. This CDR3 reads CASSLDRGSNQPQHF. The CDR3 DNA is TGTGCCAGCAGCTTAGACAGGGGTAGCAATCAGCCCCAGCATTTT.

This clone was detected once. This chain connects TRBV19 to TRBJ2-7; TRBD1 aligns across 9 bases. This CDR3 is built from 14 residues. The trim removed 7 bases at V and 3 bases at J, leaving 7 bases unmatched. Germline values: CDR1 LNHDA, CDR2 SQIVND (reference sequence). CDR3 region: CASTPTGGVYEQYF. CDR3 bases: TGTGCCAGTACCCCGACAGGGGGAGTCTACGAGCAGTACTTC.

The chain is built from TRBV6-5 and TRBJ2-7, with 9 positions matching TRBD1. Germline CDR1 and CDR2: MNHEY and SVGAGI. J lost 3 bases, V lost 6 bases, and 6 bases had no gene match. The CDR3 has 14 residues. The CDR3 spells CASSKTGGYYEQYF. The CDR3 bases are TGTGCCAGCAGCAAGACAGGGGGATACTACGAGCAGTACTTC.

V gene TRBV28 combines with J gene TRBJ1-6, with D perhaps matching TRBD1 (6 bases). Germline loops: CDR1 MDHEN, CDR2 SYDVKM. V was shortened by 0 bases and J by 5 bases, with 14 bases between the two germline ends. This CDR3 is 17 amino acids long. CDR3 DNA sequence: TGTGCCAGCAGTTTATGGTCGGGGCAGGGGAATAATTCACCCCTCCACTTT. This gives the protein CASSLWSGQGNNSPLHF. Using reference TRBV28 and TRBJ1-6 for the parts outside the CDR3, the full variable domain is DVKVTQSSRYLVKRTGEKVFLECVQDMDHENMFWYRQDPGLGLRLIYFSYDVKMKEKGDIPEGYSVSREKKERFSLILESASTNQTSMYLCASSLWSGQGNNSPLHFGNGTRLTVT.

The chain is built from TRBV6-1 and TRBJ2-1; TRBD2 aligns across 9 bases. This CDR3 region has 16 residues. The trim removed 1 base at V and 8 bases at J, leaving 9 bases unmatched. Germline V gene lookup returns CDR1 MNHNS and CDR2 SASEGT. The chain's CDR3 is CASSEGVRLAVYEQFF. CDR3 sequence (DNA): TGTGCCAGCAGTGAAGGAGTGAGACTAGCGGTTTATGAGCAGTTCTTC.

The chain couples TRBV6-5 to TRBJ1-2, with 8 bases identical to TRBD1. Trimming removed 5 bases from V and 5 bases from J; junction bases left unmatched: 7. Germline CDR1 is MNHEY and CDR2 is SVGAGI. The CDR3 is 14 residues long. The CDR3: CASSTGQGAYGYTF. The CDR3 DNA is TGTGCCAGCAGTACCGGACAGGGAGCTTATGGCTACACCTTC.

The V call is TRBV7-6, the J call TRBJ1-1; a possible D gene is TRBD1 (5 bases). The length of the CDR3 is 15 residues. The germline CDR1 and CDR2 sequences are SGHVS and FNYEAQ. V was clipped by 3 bases and J by 1 base, with 12 bases between them. The CDR3: CASSLGVQANTEAFF. The CDR3 DNA follows: TGTGCCAGCAGCTTGGGGGTACAGGCGAACACTGAAGCTTTCTTT.

The chain couples TRBV19 to TRBJ2-1; D is ambiguous. Deletions cut 2 bases from V and 4 bases from J, with 6 bases between. This CDR3 comprises 13 residues. Germline V gene lookup returns CDR1 LNHDA and CDR2 SQIVND (reference sequence). The CDR3 coding sequence is TGTGCCAGTAGTATACGTGGTTACAATGAGCAGTTCTTC. Amino acid sequence: CASSIRGYNEQFF.

The chain employs TRBV19 and TRBJ2-2, with 12 bases aligning to TRBD2. V was clipped by 8 bases and J by 1 base; unmatched bases: 8. Germline V gene lookup returns CDR1 LNHDA and CDR2 SQIVND (reference sequence). The CDR3 contains 17 residues. CDR3 amino acids: CASSGPSGRENTGELFF. The CDR3, as DNA: TGTGCCAGTTCGGGGCCTAGCGGGAGGGAGAACACCGGGGAGCTGTTTTTT.

The V and J genes are TRBV6-1 and TRBJ2-2; D not certain. The CDR3 is made up of 16 amino acids. Germline V gene lookup returns CDR1 MNHNS and CDR2 SASEGT. Trimming pared 1 base from V and 1 base from J, leaving 10 bases between. The CDR3 protein is CASSEVGYRNTGELFF. CDR3 nucleotides: TGTGCCAGCAGTGAAGTAGGGTACCGGAACACCGGGGAGCTGTTTTTT.

The V and J genes are TRBV15 and TRBJ1-2; D is perhaps TRBD1 (5 bases). Germline CDR1 reads LNHNV; CDR2 reads YYDKDF (reference sequence). The CDR3 is made up of 12 amino acids. V lost 6 bases to trimming and J lost 2 bases, with 7 bases between them. In DNA form, the CDR3 reads TGTGCCACCAGTGAGGGGAACTATGGCTACACCTTC. Translated, it gives CATSEGNYGYTF.

The chain links TRBV13 to TRBJ1-2; tentative D call: TRBD1 (5 bases). Between the trimmed V and J ends, which lost 5 bases and 4 bases, there was a span of 8 bases. This CDR3 is built from 12 residues. Germline CDR1 and CDR2: PRHDT and FYEKMQ (reference sequence). Written as DNA, the CDR3 is TGTGCCAGCAGCCTGGACATCTATGGCTACACCTTC. Its translation: CASSLDIYGYTF.